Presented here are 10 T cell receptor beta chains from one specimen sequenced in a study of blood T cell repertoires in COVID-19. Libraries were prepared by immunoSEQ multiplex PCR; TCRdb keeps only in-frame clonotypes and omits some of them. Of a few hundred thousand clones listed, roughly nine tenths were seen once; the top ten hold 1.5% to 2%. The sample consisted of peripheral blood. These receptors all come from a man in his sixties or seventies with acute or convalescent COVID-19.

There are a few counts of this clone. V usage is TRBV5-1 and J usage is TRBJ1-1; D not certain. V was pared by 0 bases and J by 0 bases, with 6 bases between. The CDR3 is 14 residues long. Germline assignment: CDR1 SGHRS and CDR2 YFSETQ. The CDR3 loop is CASSLVQMNTEAFF. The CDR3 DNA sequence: TGCGCCAGCAGCTTGGTACAGATGAACACTGAAGCTTTCTTT.

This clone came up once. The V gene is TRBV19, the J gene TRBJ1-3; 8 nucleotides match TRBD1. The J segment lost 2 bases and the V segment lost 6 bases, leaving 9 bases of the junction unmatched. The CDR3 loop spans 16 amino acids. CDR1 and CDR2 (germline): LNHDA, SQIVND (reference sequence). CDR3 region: CASRSTGTGPGNTIYF. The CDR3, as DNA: TGTGCCAGTAGGTCGACCGGGACAGGTCCTGGAAACACCATATATTTT.

CDR3 protein: CASSYSGGANQPQHF. The CDR3 nucleotides are TGTGCCAGCAGTTACTCCGGGGGGGCGAATCAGCCCCAGCATTTT. The chain joins TRBV6-5 to TRBJ1-5; D is perhaps TRBD1 (6 bases). This CDR3 is 15 amino acids long. Germline-derived CDR1 and CDR2 are MNHEY and SVGAGI. Trimming shortened V by 0 bases and J by 4 bases, and 10 bases separated the two germline ends.

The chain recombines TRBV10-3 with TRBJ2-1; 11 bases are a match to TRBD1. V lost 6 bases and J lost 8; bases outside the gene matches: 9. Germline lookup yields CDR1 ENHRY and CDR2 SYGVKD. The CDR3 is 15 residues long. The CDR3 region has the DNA TGTGCCATCAGCAAAGGGACAGGGGGTGGCGATGAGCAGTTCTTC. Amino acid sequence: CAISKGTGGGDEQFF.

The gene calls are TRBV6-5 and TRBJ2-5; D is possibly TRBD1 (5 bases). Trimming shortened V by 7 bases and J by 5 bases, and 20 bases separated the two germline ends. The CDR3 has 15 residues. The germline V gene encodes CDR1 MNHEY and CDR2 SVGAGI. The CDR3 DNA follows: TGTGCCAGCATCCGAGGACAAGACGTTTTTGAGACCCAGTACTTC. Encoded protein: CASIRGQDVFETQYF.

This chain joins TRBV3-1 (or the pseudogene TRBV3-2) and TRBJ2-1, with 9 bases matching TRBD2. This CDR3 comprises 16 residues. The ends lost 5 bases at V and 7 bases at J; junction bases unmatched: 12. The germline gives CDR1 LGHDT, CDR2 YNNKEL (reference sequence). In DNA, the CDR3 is TGTGCCAGCAGCTCCCCCACGGCGGGAGGGGGTAATGAGCAGTTCTTC. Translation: CASSSPTAGGGNEQFF.

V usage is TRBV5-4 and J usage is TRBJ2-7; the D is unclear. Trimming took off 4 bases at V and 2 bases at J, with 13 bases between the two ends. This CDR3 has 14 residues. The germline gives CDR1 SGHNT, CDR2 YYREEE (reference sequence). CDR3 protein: CASSTPTGAYEQYF. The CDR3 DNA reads TGTGCCAGCAGCACGCCGACTGGAGCCTACGAGCAGTACTTC.

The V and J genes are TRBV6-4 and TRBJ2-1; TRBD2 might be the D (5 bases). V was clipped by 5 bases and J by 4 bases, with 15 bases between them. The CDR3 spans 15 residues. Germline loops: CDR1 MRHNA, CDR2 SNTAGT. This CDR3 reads CASSPAALEYNEQFF. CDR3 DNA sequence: TGTGCCAGCAGTCCAGCGGCTCTTGAGTACAATGAGCAGTTCTTC.

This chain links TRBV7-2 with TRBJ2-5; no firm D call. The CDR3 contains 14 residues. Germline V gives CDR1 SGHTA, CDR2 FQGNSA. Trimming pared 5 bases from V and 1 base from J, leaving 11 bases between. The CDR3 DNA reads TGTGCCAGCAGCCCCCGGCGGATCCAAGAGACCCAGTACTTC. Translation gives CASSPRRIQETQYF.

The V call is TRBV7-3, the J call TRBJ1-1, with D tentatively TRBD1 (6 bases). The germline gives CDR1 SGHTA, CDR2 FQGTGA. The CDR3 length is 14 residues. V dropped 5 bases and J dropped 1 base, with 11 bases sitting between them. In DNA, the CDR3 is TGTGCCAGCAGCCCGGGACACCCGAACACTGAAGCTTTCTTT. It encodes CASSPGHPNTEAFF.